Below are 24 T cell receptor beta chains sequenced from a single sample in a study of cytomegalovirus exposure and HLA in healthy donors. A multiplex PCR was run with 60 Vbeta primers and 13 Jbeta primers. The repertoire was sequenced with immunoSEQ multiplex PCR; TCRdb's copy has only in-frame clones and lacks some. The sample consists of around 150,000 clones, 80% of them appearing once. The sequenced sample consisted of PBMCs. All receptors derive from a man younger than 35 in good health and CMV-seropositive.

This chain links TRBV2 with TRBJ2-1, with D perhaps TRBD2 (5 bases). This CDR3 spans 11 amino acids. Germline values: CDR1 SNHLY, CDR2 FYNNEI. The V end lost 10 bases, the J end lost 3 bases, and 7 bases lay between the germline ends. CDR3 sequence (DNA): TGTGCCATCGGGAACTACAATGAGCAGTTCTTC. Protein sequence: CAIGNYNEQFF. Variable domain in full (rest from reference TRBV2 and TRBJ2-1): EPEVTQTPSHQVTQMGQEVILRCVPISNHLYFYWYRQILGQKVEFLVSFYNNEISEKSEIFDDQFSVERPDGSNFTLKIRSTKLEDSAMYFCAIGNYNEQFFGPGTRLTVL.

The chain carries TRBV10-3 and TRBJ2-7; 7 bases line up with TRBD1. V shed 3 bases and J 3 bases; nucleotides not matched to a gene: 20. Germline loops: CDR1 ENHRY, CDR2 SYGVKD. The CDR3 is 19 amino acids. CDR3 in amino acids: CAISDVDRVVGRHYYEQYF. The CDR3 nucleotides are TGTGCCATCAGTGATGTTGACAGGGTTGTCGGTCGACACTACTACGAGCAGTACTTC.

This chain joins TRBV4-1 and TRBJ2-5; no clear D. Trimming removed 1 base at V and 2 bases at J, with 11 bases between. Looked up from germline, CDR1 is MGHRA and CDR2 is YSYEKL. The CDR3 loop spans 15 amino acids. For the CDR3, the DNA is TGCGCCAGCAGCCAAGTCCAACACAATCAAGAGACCCAGTACTTC. Encoded protein: CASSQVQHNQETQYF.

This sequence joins TRBV18 and TRBJ1-2, with 11 bases that match TRBD1. The CDR3 consists of 16 residues. Germline trimming cut 2 bases from V and 8 bases from J; bases unmatched to any gene: 10. Per the germline V gene, CDR1 is KGHSH and CDR2 is LQKENI. The CDR3 spells CASSPDPGQGGFGYTF. The CDR3 region has the DNA TGTGCCAGCTCACCAGATCCGGGACAGGGGGGTTTCGGCTACACCTTC.

This chain uses TRBV5-6 with TRBJ2-7; 9 bases match TRBD2. Germline CDR1 SGHDT, CDR2 YYEEEE. This CDR3 is built from 14 residues. V was pared by 4 bases and J by 6 bases, with 8 bases of the junction left unmatched. The CDR3 here is CASSPGTSRGEQYF. The DNA for the CDR3 is TGTGCCAGCAGCCCCGGGACTAGCCGGGGCGAGCAGTACTTC.

The V and J genes are TRBV4-3 and TRBJ2-1; 7 nucleotides agree with TRBD1. The CDR3 length is 14 residues. V dropped 1 base and J dropped 3; count of bases not matched to a gene: 0. Germline loops: CDR1 LGHNA, CDR2 YSLEER. The CDR3 loop is CASSQGTGYNEQFF. DNA of the CDR3: TGCGCCAGCAGCCAAGGGACAGGCTACAATGAGCAGTTCTTC.

The gene calls are TRBV4-2 and TRBJ2-2; D is unresolved. This CDR3 spans 15 amino acids. Trimming stripped 1 base from V and 5 bases from J, with 11 bases between. Per germline, CDR1 LGHNA and CDR2 YNFKEQ. CDR3 residues: CASSQGGTNTGELFF. CDR3 sequence (DNA): TGTGCCAGCAGCCAAGGTGGCACTAATACCGGGGAGCTGTTTTTT.

The V call is TRBV18, the J call TRBJ2-2, with a weak D call TRBD2 (5 bases). V was shortened by 3 bases and J by 8 bases, with 16 bases between the two germline ends. This CDR3 region has 15 residues. Germline V gene lookup returns CDR1 KGHSH and CDR2 LQKENI. In DNA, the CDR3 is TGTGCCAGCTCACCCGGACTCCTTAGGAGAGGGGAGCTGTTTTTT. It encodes CASSPGLLRRGELFF.

V and J are TRBV6-5 and TRBJ2-7; a weak D match, TRBD1 (6 bases). The V gene lost 5 bases and the J gene lost 2 bases, with 16 bases spanning the gap. This CDR3 is 15 amino acids long. Germline V gives CDR1 MNHEY, CDR2 SVGAGI. The CDR3 DNA sequence: TGTGCCAGCAGTCCCCGGACAGACCCTACCTACGAGCAGTACTTC. It translates to CASSPRTDPTYEQYF.

The chain uses TRBV19 and TRBJ1-2; TRBD1 is a possible D gene (6 bases). Trimming took 5 bases from V and 2 from J, leaving 12 bases between them. Germline CDR1 LNHDA, CDR2 SQIVND (reference sequence). CDR3 size: 14 residues. Here the CDR3 DNA reads TGTGCCAGTAGTTCTCTACAGGGAAACTATGGCTACACCTTC. The encoded protein is CASSSLQGNYGYTF.

V usage is TRBV7-2 and J usage is TRBJ2-7; D perhaps matches TRBD1 (6 bases). CDR1 and CDR2 (germline): SGHTA, FQGNSA. The CDR3 has 14 amino acids. Trimming cost V 5 bases and J 2 bases, with 13 bases left between them. CDR3 amino acids: CASSITTGTYEQYF. The CDR3 coding sequence is TGTGCCAGCAGCATTACGACAGGAACCTACGAGCAGTACTTC.

Details on this clone: At one end the junction does not follow the germline gene, possibly because of a read error. The rearrangement uses TRBV4-3 and TRBJ2-4, with a possible D match to TRBD2 (5 bases). Germline V gene data show CDR1 as LGHNA and CDR2 as YSLEER. The CDR3 runs 14 residues. CDR3 in DNA: TGCGCCAGCAGCCAAGGAGAGGTCGGGAACAGTCAGTACTTC. Translated: CASSQGEVGNSQYF.

The CDR3 sequence: CASRRYTNTGELFF. The CDR3 nucleotides read TGTGCCAGCAGGCGGTATACTAACACCGGGGAGCTGTTTTTT. V is TRBV27 and J is TRBJ2-2, with D unclear. V gave up 6 bases and J gave up 2 bases, with 10 bases separating them. This CDR3 region has 14 residues. CDR1 and CDR2 (germline): MNHEY, SMNVEV (reference sequence).

This chain uses TRBV12-2 with TRBJ2-1; the table's D gene call, TRBD2, was not cross checked with the DNA. TRBV12-2 is given as a pseudogene. The CDR3 is made up of 15 amino acids. In DNA, the CDR3 is TGTGCAAGTCGCTTCAAGACTCGGGGCTACAATGAGCAGTTCTTC. Translated, it gives CASRFKTRGYNEQFF.

The chain is built from TRBV6-6 and TRBJ2-2, with 8 bases identical to TRBD2. Germline V gives CDR1 MNHNY, CDR2 SVGAGI (reference sequence). This CDR3 is 14 amino acids long. Trimming took 5 bases from V and 4 from J; bases not matched to a gene: 3. CDR3 amino acids: CASSSGTSTGELFF. The CDR3 DNA is TGTGCCAGCAGTAGCGGGACTAGCACCGGGGAGCTGTTTTTT.

The rearrangement uses TRBV11-2 and TRBJ1-1; D uncertain. CDR1 is SGHAT and CDR2 is FQNNGV in the germline V gene. The CDR3 totals 16 residues. The V and J ends lost 5 bases and 5 bases respectively, with 21 bases between them. CDR3 sequence: CASSPSRPGLATEAFF. The CDR3 nucleotides are TGTGCCAGCAGCCCAAGCCGGCCAGGCCTCGCGACTGAAGCTTTCTTT.

This clone appeared a few times. V usage is TRBV10-3 and J usage is TRBJ1-1; tentative D call: TRBD1 (5 bases). V lost 10 bases to trimming and J lost 5 bases, with 11 bases between them. The CDR3 runs 11 residues. Looked up from germline, CDR1 is ENHRY and CDR2 is SYGVKD. The CDR3 coding sequence is TGTGCCAGTGGAAAGGGGACTGAAGCTTTCTTT. Protein: CASGKGTEAFF.

The chain recombines TRBV29-1 with TRBJ1-1; D remains ambiguous. CDR1 SQVTM and CDR2 ANQGSEA come from the germline V gene. V shed 3 bases and J shed 4 bases, with 15 bases lying between them. CDR3 length equals 14 residues. CDR3 loop: CSVESWGVGTEAFF. Here the CDR3 DNA reads TGCAGCGTTGAGTCTTGGGGAGTTGGCACTGAAGCTTTCTTT.

The rearrangement joins TRBV14 to TRBJ2-2, with 7 positions matching TRBD1. Germline values: CDR1 SGHDN, CDR2 FVKESK. CDR3 size: 14 residues. V lost 4 bases to trimming and J lost 4 bases; unmatched junction nucleotides: 3. CDR3 DNA: TGTGCCAGCAGCCCCAGGGGGTCCACCGGGGAGCTGTTTTTT. Translated: CASSPRGSTGELFF.

The chain is built from TRBV14 and TRBJ1-5; D is unclear. CDR3 length: 14 amino acids. CDR1 is SGHDN and CDR2 is FVKESK in the germline V gene. Trimming shortened V by 1 base and J by 9 bases, and 13 bases separated the two germline ends. DNA of the CDR3: TGTGCCAGCAGCCAAGCGGGATTGGGTGGGCCCCAGCATTTT. It is translated as CASSQAGLGGPQHF.

The V and J genes are TRBV4-3 and TRBJ2-1; 7 positions agree with TRBD1. The CDR3 is made up of 13 amino acids. The junction had 4 bases not matched to a gene; V was cut back by 4 bases and J by 7 bases. Germline CDR1 is LGHNA and CDR2 is YSLEER. Here the CDR3 reads CASSLRDRNEQFF. CDR3 sequence (DNA): TGCGCCAGCAGCCTTCGGGACAGAAATGAGCAGTTCTTC.

The V call is TRBV9, the J call TRBJ2-1, with D maybe TRBD2 (6 bases). The CDR3 is 15 residues long. V lost 0 bases, J lost 3 bases, and 10 bases lay in between. Germline V gives CDR1 SGDLS, CDR2 YYNGEE. CDR3 nucleotide sequence: TGTGCCAGCAGCGTAGTTGGCGGGAACTACAATGAGCAGTTCTTC. Protein product: CASSVVGGNYNEQFF.

This chain uses TRBV10-3 with TRBJ1-1; 7 nucleotides align to TRBD1. Germline-derived CDR1 and CDR2 are ENHRY and SYGVKD. The V and J ends lost 2 bases and 4 bases, in that order; junction bases with no gene match: 10. CDR3 length: 16 residues. The CDR3 spells CAISEASGGLGTEAFF. In nucleotides, the CDR3 is TGTGCCATCAGTGAGGCGTCAGGGGGGTTGGGCACTGAAGCTTTCTTT.

The chain joins TRBV5-8 to TRBJ1-4, with D possibly TRBD1 on 6 matching bases. CDR1 SGHTS and CDR2 YDEGEE come from the germline V gene. CDR3 size: 16 residues. Trimming cost V 4 bases and J 7 bases, with 20 bases left between them. CDR3 DNA: TGTGCCAGCAGCAGTAACAGGGCTATGAGATCTGAAAAACTGTTTTTT. It encodes CASSSNRAMRSEKLFF.